What follows are 8 T cell receptor beta chains derived from one specimen sequenced in a study of T cell repertoires in cytomegalovirus infection. MiXCR, run by TCRdb on the reads, gives a single entry per CDR3 protein. This repertoire shows some 200,000 distinct CDR3 sequences, approximately 19% found once; its top ten account for around 3.2%. Specimen: PBMCs. Source of these receptors: a human donor in good health (CMV status not recorded). Some clones in this sample may be carry-over from other donors' samples.

The J gene is TRBJ2-5, the V gene TRBV20-1; D is possibly TRBD1 or TRBD2 (9 bases each). V was cut by 4 bases and J by 1 base, with 22 bases left in between. The CDR3 totals 17 residues. From germline, CDR1 is DFQATT and CDR2 SNEGSKA (reference sequence). The CDR3 DNA sequence: TGCAGTGCTACCCCGGGACAGGGACTAGCTCCCCAAGAGACCCAGTACTTC. Its protein product is CSATPGQGLAPQETQYF.

The sample holds many counts of this clonotype. The gene calls are TRBV7-2 and TRBJ2-1; D perhaps matches TRBD1 (5 bases). This CDR3 is 15 amino acids long. The V gene's germline CDR1 is SGHTA and CDR2 FQGNSA. Trimming took 1 base from V and 6 from J, leaving 13 bases between them. CDR3 residues: CASSLDLGPANEQFF. The CDR3 DNA reads TGTGCCAGCAGCTTAGATCTGGGGCCAGCCAATGAGCAGTTCTTC.

This clonotype occurred a few times. The chain recombines TRBV6-5 with TRBJ1-1; no firm D call. The CDR3 is made up of 14 amino acids. Germline V gene sequence: CDR1 MNHEY, CDR2 SVGAGI. V was trimmed by 4 bases and J by 1 base, leaving 10 bases between them. CDR3 DNA sequence: TGTGCCAGCAGTTTCGGGGAATGGAACACTGAAGCTTTCTTT. Translation: CASSFGEWNTEAFF.

This clonotype was detected a few times. The V gene is TRBV29-1, the J gene TRBJ2-2; D remains ambiguous. Looked up from germline, CDR1 is SQVTM and CDR2 is ANQGSEA. The V and J ends lost 6 bases and 1 base respectively, with 9 bases between them. The CDR3 is made up of 13 amino acids. In nucleotides, the CDR3 is TGCAGCGTCGAAACAAGGAACACCGGGGAGCTGTTTTTT. As protein: CSVETRNTGELFF.

In its sample, this clonotype was seen many times. The rearrangement uses TRBV7-2 and TRBJ1-1; D is unresolved. Deletions cut 0 bases from V and 4 bases from J, with 15 bases between. Germline V gene lookup returns CDR1 SGHTA and CDR2 FQGNSA. The CDR3 is 16 amino acids. The CDR3 bases are TGTGCCAGCAGCTTAGCCCACGGGGTTGTAAGCACTGAAGCTTTCTTT. Translated, it gives CASSLAHGVVSTEAFF.

This rearrangement joins TRBV7-2 to TRBJ2-7; TRBD2 aligns across 14 bases. The V gene's germline CDR1 is SGHTA and CDR2 FQGNSA. CDR3 size: 15 residues. V shed 5 bases, J shed 4 bases, and the junction held 4 bases outside the gene matches. Here the CDR3 reads CASSQTSGGAYEQYF. In nucleotides, the CDR3 is TGTGCCAGCAGCCAGACTAGCGGGGGGGCTTACGAGCAGTACTTC.

This clonotype was counted at least ten times. The V gene is TRBV7-9, the J gene TRBJ2-3; TRBD2 is a possible D gene (7 bases). This CDR3 region has 17 residues. Germline V gene lookup returns CDR1 SEHNR and CDR2 FQNEAQ (reference sequence). The V gene lost 3 bases and the J gene lost 4 bases, with 20 bases spanning the gap. This CDR3 is CASSLGRGGSSADTQYF. CDR3 coding DNA: TGTGCCAGCAGCTTGGGAAGGGGGGGGTCCTCCGCAGATACGCAGTATTTT.

This clonotype was seen many times. The chain is built from TRBV11-3 and TRBJ2-3, with 9 nucleotides matching TRBD1. The CDR3 has 15 residues. J lost 4 bases, V lost 5 bases, and 7 bases had no gene match. Germline CDR1 SGHNT, CDR2 YENEEA. In DNA, the CDR3 is TGTGCCAGCAGCCGCGGACAGGGGCTGGCAGATACGCAGTATTTT. Amino acids: CASSRGQGLADTQYF.